This T cell receptor (beta chain) was recovered during a study of CD8 T cells in ankylosing spondylitis. Trimming shortened V by 1 base and J by 3 bases, and 6 bases separated the two germline ends. The CDR3 loop spans 13 amino acids. Germline V CDR1 and CDR2: SGHVT, SQSDAQ. TCRdb called the 5' RACE reads again in MiXCR, with one record for every CDR3 protein. Here the sample spans about 160,000 distinct CDR3 sequences, around two fifths being singletons. The sequenced sample consisted of synovial fluid, either unsorted or a sorted T cell fraction (not recorded which). This clonotype originated in a male donor with ankylosing spondylitis. The rearrangement links TRBV7-4 to TRBJ1-2; D unclear. CDR3 loop: CASSLVEDYGYTF. CDR3 DNA: TGTGCCAGCAGCTTAGTTGAGGACTATGGCTACACCTTC.